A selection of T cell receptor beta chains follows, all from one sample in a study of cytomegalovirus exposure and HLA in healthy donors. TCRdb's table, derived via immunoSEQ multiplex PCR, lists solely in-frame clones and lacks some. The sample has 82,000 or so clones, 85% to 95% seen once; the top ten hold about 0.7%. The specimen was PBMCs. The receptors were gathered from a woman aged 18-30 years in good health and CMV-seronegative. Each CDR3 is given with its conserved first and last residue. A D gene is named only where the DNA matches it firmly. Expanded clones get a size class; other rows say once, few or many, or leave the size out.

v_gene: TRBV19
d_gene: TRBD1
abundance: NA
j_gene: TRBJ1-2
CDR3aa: CASSIVGGDRGGYTF
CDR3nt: TGTGCCAGTAGTATCGTGGGAGGGGACAGGGGCGGCTACACCTTC

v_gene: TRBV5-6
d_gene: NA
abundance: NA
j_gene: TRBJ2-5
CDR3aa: CAAGASGGPYQETQYF
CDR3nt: TGTGCCGCAGGAGCTTCTGGGGGCCCGTACCAAGAGACCCAGTACTTC

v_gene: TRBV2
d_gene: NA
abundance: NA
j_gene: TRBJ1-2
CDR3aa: CASSYLRPAPQGYTF
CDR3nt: TGTGCCAGCAGTTACCTGAGGCCCGCCCCCCAAGGCTACACCTTC

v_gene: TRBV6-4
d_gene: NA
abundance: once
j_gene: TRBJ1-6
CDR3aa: CASSDSPSSPLHF
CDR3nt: TGTGCCAGCAGTGACTCCCCATCCTCACCCCTCCACTTT

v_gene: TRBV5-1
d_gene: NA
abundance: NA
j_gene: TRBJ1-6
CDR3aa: CASSSGSLNNSPLHF
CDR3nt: TGCGCCAGCAGCTCAGGCAGCCTAAATAATTCACCCCTCCACTTT

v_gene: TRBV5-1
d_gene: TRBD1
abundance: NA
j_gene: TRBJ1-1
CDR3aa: CASSSSGTALNTEAFF
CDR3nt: TGCGCCAGCAGCTCTTCTGGGACAGCCTTGAACACTGAAGCTTTCTTT

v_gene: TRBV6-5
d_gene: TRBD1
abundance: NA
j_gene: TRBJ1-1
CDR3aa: CASRQGQGDTEAFF
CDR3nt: TGTGCCAGCAGACAGGGACAGGGGGACACTGAAGCTTTCTTT

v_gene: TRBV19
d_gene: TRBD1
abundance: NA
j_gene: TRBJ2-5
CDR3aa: CASTRTGAAGRTQYF
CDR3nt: TGTGCCAGTACCCGGACAGGGGCCGCTGGGCGCACCCAGTACTTC

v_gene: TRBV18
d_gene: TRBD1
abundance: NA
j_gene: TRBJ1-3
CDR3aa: CASSPDRAQGNTIYF
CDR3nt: TGTGCCAGCTCACCTGACAGGGCGCAAGGAAACACCATATATTTT

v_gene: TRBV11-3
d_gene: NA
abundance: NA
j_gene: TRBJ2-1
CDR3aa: CASSLVGGEQFF
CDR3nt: TGTGCCAGCAGCTTAGTGGGAGGAGAGCAGTTCTTC

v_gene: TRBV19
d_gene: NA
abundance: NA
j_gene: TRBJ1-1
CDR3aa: CASSTSGGLTEAFF
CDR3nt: TGTGCCAGTAGTACTAGCGGGGGCCTCACTGAAGCTTTCTTT